Sequencing of this T cell receptor (beta chain) was carried out in a study of OX40 agonist ivuxolimab in advanced cancers. Whole-study context: Every 2 weeks, patients received ivuxolimab intravenously, dosed at 0.01 to 10 mg/kg. Of mixed ages from about 20 to 85 and averaging about 60 years, the group was roughly 85% male.

The CDR3 loop spans 14 amino acids. Looked up from germline, CDR1 is SGDLS and CDR2 is YYNGEE. Trimming removed 0 bases at V and 4 bases at J, with 7 bases between. Profiled with immunoSEQ multiplex PCR; TCRdb holds only in-frame clones, not every one. The sample includes about 60,000 clones, roughly 86% of them seen just once. This receptor was identified in an adult with an advanced solid tumor such as melanoma, head and neck, liver or kidney cancer. The source was CD4+ or CD8+ T cells sorted from blood, collected in a trial of the OX40 agonist ivuxolimab. V gene TRBV9 combines with J gene TRBJ2-2; the D is unclear. The CDR3 region has the DNA TGTGCCAGCAGCGTAGAGGGTGGCACCGGGGAGCTGTTTTTT. Translating it yields CASSVEGGTGELFF.